The rows below give T cell receptor beta chains drawn from one sample of a study of blood T cell repertoires in COVID-19. Libraries were prepared by immunoSEQ multiplex PCR; TCRdb keeps only in-frame clonotypes and omits some of them. This table has 200,000 to 250,000 clones, 85% to 90% appearing once. The sequenced sample consisted of peripheral blood. Every receptor here comes from a woman in her sixties or seventies with acute or convalescent COVID-19. The CDR3 runs from the conserved cysteine through the conserved F or W. Fields, in order: V gene, J gene, clone size, D gene, CDR3 DNA, CDR3 protein. D genes are given only for firm matches. Size is stated for part of the rows, as once, few or many counts, or as a class when the clone is expanded.

TRBV6-1	TRBJ1-2	once	NA	TGTGCCAGCAGTGACCCGCAGGCAGTCTATGGCTACACCTTC	CASSDPQAVYGYTF
TRBV6-5	TRBJ2-5	NA	NA	TGTGCCAGCAGTTATCCTGGACAGAAAGAGACCCAGTACTTC	CASSYPGQKETQYF
TRBV3-1/TRBV3-2	TRBJ2-7	NA	TRBD1	TGTGCCAGCAGCCAAGATGGGACAGGGAGGTCGACCTACGAGCAGTACTTC	CASSQDGTGRSTYEQYF
TRBV16	TRBJ1-1	NA	NA	TGTGCCAGCAGCCAATGGGGGGGGAACACTGAAGCTTTCTTT	CASSQWGGNTEAFF
TRBV9	TRBJ2-3	NA	TRBD2	TGTGCCAGCAGCGCGGAGAGGTGGCTAGCGGAGCGAGATACGCAGTATTTT	CASSAERWLAERDTQYF
TRBV9	TRBJ2-5	NA	TRBD2	TGTGCCAGCAGCCCCCGCGGGACTAGCGGGATAGAGACCCAGTACTTC	CASSPRGTSGIETQYF
TRBV5-1	TRBJ2-1	NA	TRBD2	TGCGCCAGCAGCAACCCGGGACTAGGAAGTGAGCAGTTCTTC	CASSNPGLGSEQFF
TRBV10-2	TRBJ2-3	NA	TRBD2	TGCGCCAGCAGTGACCATTTTAAGACTAGCGGGAGGCCAGATACGCAGTATTTT	CASSDHFKTSGRPDTQYF
TRBV25-1	TRBJ1-4	NA	TRBD1	TGTGCCAGCAGTGAATCGGGCAGGGGGTCCGAAAAACTGTTTTTT	CASSESGRGSEKLFF
TRBV15	TRBJ1-1	NA	NA	TGTGCCACCAGCAGAGAATTGGTCGCGGGGAATCGCGAAGCTTTCTTT	CATSRELVAGNREAFF
TRBV10-3	TRBJ2-7	NA	TRBD2	TGTGCCAGCGGGGGATTCTCCTACGAGCAGTACTTC	CASGGFSYEQYF
TRBV7-9	TRBJ1-2	NA	TRBD1	TGTGCCAGCACGCCGCCAGGGGGAAACTATGGCTACACCTTC	CASTPPGGNYGYTF
TRBV7-9	TRBJ2-3	NA	TRBD2	TGTGCCAGCAGCTTGGGGGGGTTAAGCACAGATACGCAGTATTTT	CASSLGGLSTDTQYF
TRBV3-1/TRBV3-2	TRBJ1-3	once	NA	TGTGCCAGCAGCCAGAAGCCCCGCACTGGAAACACCATATATTTT	CASSQKPRTGNTIYF
TRBV25-1	TRBJ1-2	NA	NA	TGTGCCAGCAGTGAAGGGGGGTCAATGGGAGTTTATGGCTACACCTTC	CASSEGGSMGVYGYTF